This T cell receptor (beta chain) was identified in a study of blood T cell repertoires in COVID-19. As for the study in general: Samples representing acute and convalescent COVID-19 were sourced from the United States, Italy and Spain.

Germline V gene lookup returns CDR1 KGHSH and CDR2 LQKENI. The V segment lost 6 bases and the J segment 10 bases; nucleotides outside the gene matches: 20. The length of the CDR3 is 18 residues. Generated by immunoSEQ multiplex PCR, the TCRdb table keeps only in-frame clones and is missing some. The table includes approximately 150,000 clones, around 80% detected once. There are a few counts of this clone. The V and J genes are TRBV18 and TRBJ1-6; 8 bases map to TRBD1. What was sequenced was PBMCs or T cells enriched from blood (not recorded which). This clonotype was obtained from a man aged 35-49 years with acute COVID-19. CDR3 amino acids: CASSSYARDRTQNSPLHF. The CDR3 nucleotides are TGTGCCAGCTCTTCCTACGCCCGGGACAGGACGCAGAACTCACCCCTCCACTTT.